This TCR beta chain is drawn from a study of blood T cell repertoires in COVID-19. Study details: Material from acute and convalescent COVID-19 was sourced from the United States, Italy and Spain. Nucleic acid was either cDNA or gDNA, and it came from T cells, B-cell-depleted T cells, or PBMCs.

Germline V gives CDR1 SGHRS, CDR2 YFSETQ. The CDR3 is 14 residues long. V lost 0 bases to trimming and J lost 8 bases, with 14 bases between them. Study processing details: For nucleated cells, counts were estimated from reference gene primer amplification. Profiled with immunoSEQ multiplex PCR; TCRdb holds only in-frame clones, not every one. V, J and clone size are those of that table, while D and trimming were read from the DNA. Of roughly 280,000 clones in the sample, approximately 81% were seen once. The sequenced sample consisted of peripheral blood. The receptor was derived from a man aged 60 to 69 with acute or convalescent COVID-19. J is TRBJ1-2 and V is TRBV5-1; possible D gene TRBD1, 5 bases. The CDR3 is CASSLDQGNFGYTF. CDR3 DNA sequence: TGCGCCAGCAGCTTGGACCAGGGAAACTTCGGCTACACCTTC.